The present entry profiles one T cell receptor (beta chain) with its context. Trimming took 6 bases from V and 7 from J; bases not matched to a gene: 12. The CDR3 loop spans 14 amino acids. CDR1 SQVTM and CDR2 ANQGSEA come from the germline V gene. The sample is drawn from a study of blood T cells in healthy people across ages. A second PCR, run for 7 to 11 cycles, used a sample-barcoded 5' primer plus a J-beta primer mix. The yield of each sample was at least 2.5 million CDR3-containing paired-end reads. Each CDR3 protein is one row after TCRdb ran MiXCR on the 5' RACE reads. This table has 1.5 million to 2 million distinct CDR3 sequences, about 50% appearing once.

This sequence was found in a woman in her thirties or forties in good health. Specimen: blood. The chain is built from TRBV29-1 and TRBJ2-4, with 7 positions matching TRBD1. CDR3 region: CSVTLHRGINIQYF. CDR3 coding DNA: TGCAGCGTCACTCTCCACAGGGGTATTAACATTCAGTACTTC.